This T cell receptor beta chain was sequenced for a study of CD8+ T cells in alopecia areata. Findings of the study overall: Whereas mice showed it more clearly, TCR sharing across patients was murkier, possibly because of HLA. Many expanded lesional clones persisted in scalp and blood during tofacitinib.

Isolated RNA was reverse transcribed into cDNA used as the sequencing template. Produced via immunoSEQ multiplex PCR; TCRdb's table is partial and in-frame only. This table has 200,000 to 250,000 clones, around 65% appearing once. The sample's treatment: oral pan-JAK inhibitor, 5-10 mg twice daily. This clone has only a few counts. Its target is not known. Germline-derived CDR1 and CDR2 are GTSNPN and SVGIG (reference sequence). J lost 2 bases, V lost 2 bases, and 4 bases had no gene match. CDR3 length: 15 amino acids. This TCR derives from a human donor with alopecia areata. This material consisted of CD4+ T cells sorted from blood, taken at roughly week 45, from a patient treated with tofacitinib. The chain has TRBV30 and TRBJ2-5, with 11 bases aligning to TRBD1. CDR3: CAWSWDRGSQETQYF. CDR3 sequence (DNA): TGTGCCTGGAGTTGGGACAGGGGGTCACAAGAGACCCAGTACTTC.